One and the same sample provided the 21 T cell receptor beta chains below, sequenced in a study of CD8+ T cells in alopecia areata. cDNA prepared by RNA extraction and subsequent reverse transcription served as the template for sequencing. TCRdb's table, derived via immunoSEQ multiplex PCR, lists solely in-frame clones and lacks some. Of some 110,000 clones in the sample, roughly 50% are singletons; the top ten hold just under 30%. Treatment defined: oral pan-JAK inhibitor, 5-10 mg twice daily. The sample was CD8+ T cells sorted from blood, taken at week 4, from a patient treated with tofacitinib. These receptors were collected from a human donor with alopecia areata.

The chain uses TRBV28 and TRBJ1-2; D remains unclear. The V and J ends lost 6 bases and 3 bases respectively, with 14 bases between them. Germline assignment: CDR1 MDHEN and CDR2 SYDVKM. The CDR3 is made up of 14 amino acids. CDR3 residues: CASSSTRADYGYTF. CDR3 coding DNA: TGTGCCAGCAGCTCTACCCGGGCCGACTATGGCTACACCTTC.

The CDR3 bases are TGCAGCGTTGAATCAGGAGTACAGGGGGAGACCCAGTACTTC. Amino acid sequence: CSVESGVQGETQYF. The chain carries TRBV29-1 and TRBJ2-5; 7 nucleotides align to TRBD1. CDR3 size: 14 residues. From germline, CDR1 is SQVTM and CDR2 ANQGSEA. Germline trimming cut 2 bases from V and 5 bases from J; bases unmatched to any gene: 8.

The chain couples TRBV30 to TRBJ2-1; D is ambiguous. V was pared by 0 bases and J by 7 bases, with 7 bases between. Germline lookup yields CDR1 GTSNPN and CDR2 SVGIG (reference sequence). The length of the CDR3 is 12 residues. CDR3 sequence: CAWSVHSNEQFF. In DNA form, the CDR3 reads TGTGCCTGGAGTGTACATTCGAATGAGCAGTTCTTC.

The V and J genes are TRBV29-1 and TRBJ2-1, with 13 bases matching TRBD2. The CDR3 spans 14 residues. The V gene's germline CDR1 is SQVTM and CDR2 ANQGSEA. Trimming removed 4 bases from V and 5 bases from J; junction bases left unmatched: 2. The CDR3 spells CSVGGLAGHNEQFF. The DNA for the CDR3 is TGCAGCGTTGGGGGACTAGCGGGGCACAATGAGCAGTTCTTC.

The V call is TRBV29-1, the J call TRBJ2-4, with TRBD2 matching 15 bases. Germline V gene sequence: CDR1 SQVTM, CDR2 ANQGSEA. CDR3 length equals 17 residues. V trimming: 6 bases; J trimming: 1 base; junction bases outside the gene matches: 7. CDR3 DNA: TGCAGCGTCCTAGGACTAGCGGGGGGGCTCGCCAAAAACATTCAGTACTTC. Translating gives CSVLGLAGGLAKNIQYF. Looking up the rest from reference TRBV29-1 and TRBJ2-4 gives the full variable domain: SAVISQKPSRDICQRGTSLTIQCQVDSQVTMMFWYRQQPGQSLTLIATANQGSEATYESGFVIDKFPISRPNLTFSTLTVSNMSPEDSSIYLCSVLGLAGGLAKNIQYFGAGTRLSVL.

The chain carries TRBV30 and TRBJ2-1; TRBD2 agrees at 8 bases. The CDR3 covers 13 residues. Trimming cost V 4 bases and J 7 bases; bases outside gene matches: 6. Germline CDR1 reads GTSNPN; CDR2 reads SVGIG (reference sequence). Written as DNA, the CDR3 is TGTGCCTGGATTAGCGGGGATAGAAATGAGCAGTTCTTC. Protein product: CAWISGDRNEQFF.

This clone was seen a handful of times. The chain is built from TRBV10-2 and TRBJ1-2, with TRBD1 identical over 8 bases. J lost 3 bases, V lost 8 bases, and 14 bases had no gene match. The CDR3 has 16 amino acids. CDR1 and CDR2 (germline): WSHSY, SAAADI. Here the CDR3 reads CASSVAGGGSDYGYTF. DNA of the CDR3: TGCGCCAGCTCTGTGGCAGGGGGCGGTTCGGACTATGGCTACACCTTC.

The V and J genes are TRBV30 and TRBJ2-7, with D maybe TRBD2 (6 bases). V was cut by 0 bases and J by 3 bases, with 9 bases left in between. Germline loops: CDR1 GTSNPN, CDR2 SVGIG (reference sequence). This CDR3 is 13 amino acids long. The CDR3 spells CAWSVVGGYEQYF. DNA of the CDR3: TGTGCCTGGAGTGTAGTCGGGGGCTACGAGCAGTACTTC.

The V and J genes are TRBV30 and TRBJ1-5; D might be TRBD1 (5 bases). CDR1 and CDR2 from the germline V gene are GTSNPN and SVGIG (reference sequence). V was pared by 0 bases and J by 0 bases, with 9 bases between. This CDR3 is 15 amino acids long. Here the CDR3 DNA reads TGTGCCTGGAGTGTAGGGGTTACTAGCAATCAGCCCCAGCATTTT. Translation gives CAWSVGVTSNQPQHF.

The V gene is TRBV5-4, the J gene TRBJ2-1, with TRBD2 identical over 10 bases. With V trimmed by 4 bases and J by 8 bases, 12 bases remained unmatched. The germline V gene encodes CDR1 SGHNT and CDR2 YYREEE (reference sequence). This CDR3 comprises 16 residues. CDR3 protein: CASSPPSGGAPDEQFF. CDR3 DNA: TGTGCCAGCAGCCCCCCAAGCGGGGGGGCCCCCGATGAGCAGTTCTTC.

The chain recombines TRBV29-1 with TRBJ1-1; no clear D gene. The germline gives CDR1 SQVTM, CDR2 ANQGSEA. V was shortened by 4 bases and J by 0 bases, with 9 bases between the two germline ends. The CDR3 has 13 residues. The CDR3 coding sequence is TGCAGCGTTGTAGGCCATATGAACACTGAAGCTTTCTTT. It specifies CSVVGHMNTEAFF. Drawing the rest from reference TRBV29-1 and TRBJ1-1, the complete variable domain is SAVISQKPSRDICQRGTSLTIQCQVDSQVTMMFWYRQQPGQSLTLIATANQGSEATYESGFVIDKFPISRPNLTFSTLTVSNMSPEDSSIYLCSVVGHMNTEAFFGQGTRLTVV.

As regards this clone: Other DNA sequences in the sample encode the same CDR3. J is TRBJ1-1 and V is TRBV27; no firm D call. The V end was cut by 3 bases, the J end by 1 base, with 6 bases between. The CDR3 has 13 residues. CDR1 is MNHEY, CDR2 SMNVEV, per germline (reference sequence). DNA of the CDR3: TGTGCCAGCAGTTTTGGACCGAACACTGAAGCTTTCTTT. As protein: CASSFGPNTEAFF.

The chain links TRBV19 to TRBJ1-5; TRBD1 agrees at 8 bases. The CDR3 is 15 amino acids. V was pared by 4 bases and J by 2 bases, with 4 bases of the junction left unmatched. Germline V gene lookup returns CDR1 LNHDA and CDR2 SQIVND (reference sequence). The CDR3 DNA reads TGTGCCAGTAGTACGCACAGGGGGGGCAATCAGCCCCAGCATTTT. It codes for CASSTHRGGNQPQHF.

This clone was observed a handful of times. This chain links TRBV2 with TRBJ2-1; 10 nucleotides match TRBD2. Trimming cost V 10 bases and J 6 bases; bases outside gene matches: 6. Germline CDR1 is SNHLY and CDR2 is FYNNEI. CDR3 length equals 13 residues. The CDR3 coding sequence is TGTGCCACCCTAGCGGGGGCCATCAATGAGCAGTTCTTC. Amino acids: CATLAGAINEQFF.

The chain links TRBV5-1 to TRBJ1-6, with D possibly matching TRBD1 (6 bases). This CDR3 spans 14 amino acids. Looked up from germline, CDR1 is SGHRS and CDR2 is YFSETQ. Trimming took 5 bases from V and 5 from J, leaving 11 bases between them. CDR3 loop: CASRKQGDNSPLHF. The CDR3 region has the DNA TGCGCCAGCAGGAAACAGGGAGATAATTCACCCCTCCACTTT.

The V call is TRBV27, the J call TRBJ2-7, with unresolved D. This CDR3 contains 13 residues. With 2 bases removed from V and 2 bases from J, the gap between germline ends came to 7 bases. CDR1 is MNHEY, CDR2 SMNVEV, per germline (reference sequence). The CDR3 nucleotides are TGTGCCAGCAGTTTACGTGGCACCTACGAGCAGTACTTC. Protein sequence: CASSLRGTYEQYF.

The V call is TRBV19, the J call TRBJ2-7; TRBD1 might be the D (6 bases). Germline V gene data show CDR1 as LNHDA and CDR2 as SQIVND (reference sequence). This CDR3 is 14 amino acids long. Trimming took off 3 bases at V and 4 bases at J, with 13 bases between the two ends. The DNA of the CDR3 is TGTGCCAGTAGTATGGGGGCTGCCCTATACGAGCAGTACTTC. Protein product: CASSMGAALYEQYF.

This clone was counted between two and nine times. V usage is TRBV30 and J usage is TRBJ2-7, with 7 bases that match TRBD1. Trimming took 0 bases from V and 4 from J; bases not matched to a gene: 15. Germline values: CDR1 GTSNPN, CDR2 SVGIG (reference sequence). The CDR3 covers 17 residues. The CDR3 nucleotides are TGTGCCTGGAGTGTGTTGGGCCCGGGACAGTCGTTATACGAGCAGTACTTC. It specifies CAWSVLGPGQSLYEQYF.

The rearrangement uses TRBV11-2 and TRBJ1-1; D unresolved. Trimming left V 0 bases short and J 3 bases short, with 11 bases between. This CDR3 has 15 residues. Germline-derived CDR1 and CDR2 are SGHAT and FQNNGV. The CDR3 DNA is TGTGCCAGCAGCTTAGACCCACGACAATACACTGAAGCTTTCTTT. Protein sequence: CASSLDPRQYTEAFF.

This clone occurred a few times. This chain links TRBV6-5 with TRBJ2-3; TRBD2 matches at 7 bases. Germline V lookup: CDR1 MNHEY, CDR2 SVGAGI. Unmatched junction bases numbered 3, after V lost 9 bases and J lost 3 bases. The CDR3 covers 12 residues. Written as DNA, the CDR3 is TGTGCCAGTGGTAGCGGGACAGATACGCAGTATTTT. Amino acid sequence: CASGSGTDTQYF.

The genes are TRBV29-1 and TRBJ1-1; D unclear. Per the germline V gene, CDR1 is SQVTM and CDR2 is ANQGSEA. The CDR3 totals 11 residues. Trimming removed 6 bases from V and 3 bases from J, with 8 bases in between. The CDR3 DNA is TGCAGCGTGGGATCGTACACTGAAGCTTTCTTT. Amino acids: CSVGSYTEAFF.